These 26 T cell receptor beta chains came from one sample sequenced in a study of blood T cells in healthy people across ages. Primed by a sample-barcoded 5' primer and a J-beta primer mix, a second PCR proceeded for roughly 7 to 11 cycles. A single record per CDR3 protein comes from TCRdb applying MiXCR to the 5' RACE reads. Among 750,000 to 950,000 distinct CDR3 sequences listed, approximately 24% were seen once. A further study also used this sample, focusing on T cells of mothers and their children.

The sample was blood. Receptor source: a boy between 5 and 17 years old in good health.

With regard to this clonotype: The germline gene is not matched at one end of the junction; a read error may be the cause. The rearrangement links TRBV9 to TRBJ2-5; the D is unclear. The J call may be wrong; the DNA end is better matched by TRBJ2-1. This CDR3 is built from 14 residues. Per germline, CDR1 SGDLS and CDR2 YYNGEE. This CDR3 is CASSPTYKYNEQFF. In DNA, the CDR3 is TGTGCCAGCAGCCCCACGTACAAATACAATGAACAGTTCTTC.

This chain joins TRBV27 and TRBJ2-3; 8 bases match TRBD2. The germline CDR1 and CDR2 sequences are MNHEY and SMNVEV (reference sequence). CDR3 length: 16 residues. With 2 bases clipped from V and 2 bases from J, the junction kept 6 bases outside the gene matches. CDR3 coding DNA: TGTGCCAGCAGTTTAGGGGCGGGGGGTAACACAGATACGCAGTATTTT. It codes for CASSLGAGGNTDTQYF.

This sequence joins TRBV20-1 and TRBJ1-4; no reliable D call. The CDR3 sequence is 15 residues long. With 1 base removed from V and 0 bases from J, the gap between germline ends came to 9 bases. The germline CDR1 and CDR2 sequences are DFQATT and SNEGSKA (reference sequence). This chain's CDR3 is CSARVGDATNEKLFF. CDR3 in DNA: TGCAGTGCTAGAGTAGGCGATGCAACTAATGAAAAACTGTTTTTT.

The V and J genes are TRBV12-3 or TRBV12-4 and TRBJ1-6, with 8 bases aligning to TRBD1. The CDR3 consists of 13 residues. The trim removed 5 bases at V and 9 bases at J, leaving 3 bases unmatched. The CDR3 spells CASSTDRVSPLHF. Written as DNA, the CDR3 is TGTGCCAGCAGTACGGACAGGGTTTCACCCCTCCACTTT.

This clonotype has more than one count but fewer than ten. The chain is built from TRBV28 and TRBJ2-5; 7 nucleotides match TRBD2. The tail of the sequence fits TRBJ2-1 better, so the J call may be wrong. Germline CDR1 is MDHEN and CDR2 is SYDVKM. There are 16 residues in the CDR3. The CDR3 loop reads CASSLGLPRPPNEQFF. The CDR3 coding sequence is TGTGCCAGCAGTTTGGGACTACCCCGACCACCAAATGAGCAGTTCTTC.

This chain uses TRBV5-1 with TRBJ2-7; 9 bases are shared with TRBD1. In germline, CDR1 is SGHRS, CDR2 YFSETQ. Trimming at V came to 4 bases and at J to 5 bases, leaving 10 bases not matched to a gene. This CDR3 is 15 amino acids long. The CDR3 DNA reads as TGCGCCAGCAGCCCGCCGGGGACAGGGTACGACGAGCAGTACTTC. Translation gives CASSPPGTGYDEQYF.

This clonotype was recorded only once. This chain joins TRBV7-2 and TRBJ2-7; D gene ambiguous. Germline V CDR1 and CDR2: SGHTA, FQGNSA. The CDR3 loop spans 15 amino acids. Deletions cut 5 bases from V and 1 base from J, with 15 bases between. CDR3 amino acids: CASSLTWTTSYEQYF. Here the CDR3 DNA reads TGTGCCAGCAGCCTAACTTGGACCACGTCCTACGAGCAGTACTTC. Full variable domain (rest looked up from reference TRBV7-2 and TRBJ2-7): GAGVSQSPSNKVTEKGKDVELRCDPISGHTALYWYRQSLGQGLEFLIYFQGNSAPDKSGLPSDRFSAERTGGSVSTLTIQRTQQEDSAVYLCASSLTWTTSYEQYFGPGTRLTVT.

This clonotype showed up many times. This chain links TRBV20-1 with TRBJ2-5; 16 bases fit TRBD2. The CDR3 sequence is 16 residues long. The junction had 9 bases not matched to a gene; V was cut back by 6 bases and J by 5 bases. Germline CDR1 and CDR2: DFQATT and SNEGSKA (reference sequence). The DNA for the CDR3 is TGCAGTGCGGCCGGGACTAGCGGGGGGGCGGAGGAGACCCAGTACTTC. Encoded protein: CSAAGTSGGAEETQYF.

This clonotype showed up just a few times. The chain employs TRBV29-1 and TRBJ1-1; 7 nucleotides agree with TRBD1. With V trimmed by 5 bases and J by 0 bases, 18 bases remained unmatched. The V gene's germline CDR1 is SQVTM and CDR2 ANQGSEA. CDR3 length equals 18 residues. CDR3 in amino acids: CSVPSHRGWRAMNTEAFF. The DNA of the CDR3 is TGCAGCGTTCCTTCACACAGGGGATGGAGGGCTATGAACACTGAAGCTTTCTTT.

This clonotype occurred a few times. This rearrangement joins TRBV6-6 to TRBJ2-5, with D unclear. Germline CDR1 MNHNY, CDR2 SVGAGI (reference sequence). The CDR3 has 12 residues. The V end lost 7 bases, the J end lost 0 bases, and 6 bases lay between the germline ends. CDR3 loop: CASKQDQETQYF. The CDR3, as DNA: TGTGCCAGCAAGCAGGACCAAGAGACCCAGTACTTC.

This clonotype was detected a few times. The CDR3 loop reads CASSQEGTSGYEQYF. The CDR3 bases are TGCGCCAGCAGCCAAGAGGGGACTAGCGGCTACGAGCAGTACTTC. The gene calls are TRBV4-1 and TRBJ2-7, with 11 bases identical to TRBD2. The germline gives CDR1 MGHRA, CDR2 YSYEKL. The CDR3 is 15 amino acids. J was trimmed by 3 bases and V by 0 bases; bases with no gene match: 1.

This clonotype was picked up a small number of times. The J gene is TRBJ2-7, the V gene TRBV10-3; D assignment may be TRBD1 or TRBD2 (5 bases each). The DNA end favors TRBJ2-1, so the J call may be wrong. This CDR3 region has 15 residues. CDR1 is ENHRY, CDR2 SYGVKD, per germline. The CDR3 nucleotides read TGTGCCATCAGTGACACTTCCGGGACGGGCAATGAGCAGTTCTTC. This translates into CAISDTSGTGNEQFF.

Ten or more counts support this clonotype. This chain connects TRBV20-1 to TRBJ2-3, with 10 bases that match TRBD2. The CDR3 has 18 amino acids. The trim removed 3 bases at V and 6 bases at J, leaving 18 bases unmatched. From germline, CDR1 is DFQATT and CDR2 SNEGSKA (reference sequence). The CDR3 reads CSARLPGSSGGRRDTQYF. DNA of the CDR3: TGCAGTGCTAGGCTGCCGGGTAGTAGCGGGGGGAGGCGGGATACGCAGTATTTT.

In this sample, this clonotype turned up a few times. The J gene is TRBJ1-2, the V gene TRBV5-1, with 8 bases identical to TRBD1. Germline V lookup: CDR1 SGHRS, CDR2 YFSETQ. This CDR3 spans 14 amino acids. Trimming removed 4 bases from V and 8 bases from J; junction bases left unmatched: 10. CDR3 loop: CASSRTPTGVGYTF. The DNA of the CDR3 is TGCGCCAGCAGCAGGACGCCGACAGGGGTCGGCTACACCTTC.

The chain has TRBV30 and TRBJ2-3, with TRBD2 matching over 8 bases. The CDR3 covers 12 residues. Germline-derived CDR1 and CDR2 are GTSNPN and SVGIG (reference sequence). V dropped 5 bases and J dropped 5; count of bases not matched to a gene: 3. CDR3 nucleotides: TGTGCCTGGGCGGGAGGAAGAGATACGCAGTATTTT. This gives the protein CAWAGGRDTQYF.

This chain uses TRBV6-6 with TRBJ2-5; weak D call: TRBD2 (6 bases). V lost 6 bases and J lost 5, with 16 bases in between. CDR1 and CDR2 (germline): MNHNY, SVGAGI (reference sequence). The CDR3 sequence is 14 residues long. CDR3 amino acids: CASRLEGFGETQYF. In DNA form, the CDR3 reads TGTGCCAGCAGGTTGGAGGGGTTCGGGGAGACCCAGTACTTC.

The chain employs TRBV7-9 and TRBJ2-7; D is unresolved. The CDR3 covers 15 residues. Germline V gene lookup returns CDR1 SEHNR and CDR2 FQNEAQ (reference sequence). V was pared by 4 bases and J by 1 base, with 14 bases between. The CDR3 coding sequence is TGTGCCAGCAGCTCCCTGGGTTCTAGATCCTACGAGCAGTACTTC. The encoded protein is CASSSLGSRSYEQYF. Looking up the rest from reference TRBV7-9 and TRBJ2-7 gives the full variable domain: DTGVSQNPRHKITKRGQNVTFRCDPISEHNRLYWYRQTLGQGPEFLTYFQNEAQLEKSRLLSDRFSAERPKGSFSTLEIQRTEQGDSAMYLCASSSLGSRSYEQYFGPGTRLTVT.

V is TRBV18 and J is TRBJ2-7; D is ambiguous. From germline, CDR1 is KGHSH and CDR2 LQKENI. Deletions cut 3 bases from V and 4 bases from J, with 13 bases between. The CDR3 covers 14 residues. The chain's CDR3 is CASSPDEWIYEQYF. The CDR3 nucleotides are TGTGCCAGCTCACCGGACGAGTGGATTTACGAGCAGTACTTC.

On this clonotype: This CDR3 fails to terminate in the conserved phenylalanine or tryptophan, so it likely reflects a read error. V is TRBV12-3 or TRBV12-4 and J is TRBJ2-4; D is possibly TRBD1 (6 bases). The CDR3 is 13 residues long. V lost 2 bases and J 8 bases, leaving 10 bases between the germline ends. The CDR3 is CASSLWTEDIQYL. In DNA, the CDR3 is TGTGCCAGCAGTTTATGGACAGAAGACATTCAGTACCTC.

The chain links TRBV10-3 to TRBJ1-5; D ambiguous. The CDR3 spans 13 residues. Germline V lookup: CDR1 ENHRY, CDR2 SYGVKD. V gave up 5 bases and J gave up 0 bases, with 5 bases separating them. The CDR3 spells CAISSGSNQPQHF. The CDR3, as DNA: TGTGCCATCAGTTCAGGTAGCAATCAGCCCCAGCATTTT.

This clonotype was recorded a few times. The chain employs TRBV20-1 and TRBJ2-5; D is perhaps TRBD2 (6 bases). The CDR3 has 14 amino acids. V was pared by 2 bases and J by 2 bases, with 12 bases between. The germline V gene has CDR1 DFQATT and CDR2 SNEGSKA (reference sequence). The CDR3 is CSARSRTIQETQYF. CDR3 sequence (DNA): TGCAGTGCTAGATCACGGACTATTCAAGAGACCCAGTACTTC.

This clonotype was counted a few times. A read error may produce the germline difference seen at one junction end. The J gene is TRBJ1-1, the V gene TRBV5-1, with D unclear. The CDR3 is 14 residues long. Germline CDR1 SGHRS, CDR2 YFSETQ. The CDR3 loop reads CASSVDTSNAEAFF. The CDR3 coding sequence is TGCGCCAGCAGCGTTGATACATCGAACGCTGAAGCTTTCTTT. The variable domain in full, with the rest retrieved from reference TRBV5-1 and TRBJ1-1, is KAGVTQTPRYLIKTRGQQVTLSCSPISGHRSVSWYQQTPGQGLQFLFEYFSETQRNKGNFPGRFSGRQFSNSRSEMNVSTLELGDSALYLCASSVDTSNAEAFFGQGTRLTVV.

This rearrangement joins TRBV6-2 or TRBV6-3 to TRBJ1-5; D remains ambiguous. Trimming shortened V by 5 bases and J by 5 bases, and 7 bases separated the two germline ends. Germline V gene lookup returns CDR1 MNHEY and CDR2 SVGEGT. This CDR3 contains 12 residues. CDR3 in amino acids: CASSAIYQPQHF. The DNA of the CDR3 is TGTGCCAGCAGTGCAATCTATCAGCCCCAGCATTTT.

This clonotype was picked up a small number of times. The rearrangement uses TRBV6-5 and TRBJ2-5; D is unresolved. V was trimmed by 0 bases and J by 2 bases, leaving 16 bases between them. There are 17 residues in the CDR3. The germline V gene encodes CDR1 MNHEY and CDR2 SVGAGI. The CDR3 loop is CASSYSNIRIGQETQYF. CDR3 DNA: TGTGCCAGCAGTTACTCGAATATAAGGATCGGGCAAGAGACCCAGTACTTC.

This clonotype was recorded at least ten times. The V gene is TRBV6-1, the J gene TRBJ2-5, with TRBD2 identical over 13 bases. CDR3 length: 16 residues. From germline, CDR1 is MNHNS and CDR2 SASEGT. Losses at the gene ends were 5 bases for V and 5 bases for J; bases not matched to a gene: 8. The CDR3 DNA is TGTGCCAGCAGTCCCCGGACTAGCGGGGGAGGGGAGACCCAGTACTTC. Protein sequence: CASSPRTSGGGETQYF.

In this sample, this clonotype turned up a few times. The chain has TRBV11-3 and TRBJ2-4, with unresolved D. This CDR3 has 13 residues. Germline V gene sequence: CDR1 SGHNT, CDR2 YENEEA. The V gene lost 5 bases and the J gene lost 2 bases, with 7 bases spanning the gap. The CDR3 DNA is TGTGCCAGCAGCGTTCCTCCCAAAAACATTCAGTACTTC. Translation: CASSVPPKNIQYF.